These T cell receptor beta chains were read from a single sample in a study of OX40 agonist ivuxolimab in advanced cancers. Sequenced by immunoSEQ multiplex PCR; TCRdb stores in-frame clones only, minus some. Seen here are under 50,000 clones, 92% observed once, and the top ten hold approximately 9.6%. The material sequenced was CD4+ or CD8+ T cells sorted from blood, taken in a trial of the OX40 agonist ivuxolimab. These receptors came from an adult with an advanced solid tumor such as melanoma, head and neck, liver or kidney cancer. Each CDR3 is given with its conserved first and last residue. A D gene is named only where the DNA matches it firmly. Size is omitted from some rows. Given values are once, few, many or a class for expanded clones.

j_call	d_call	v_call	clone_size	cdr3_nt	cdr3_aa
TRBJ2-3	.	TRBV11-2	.	TGTGCCAGCAGCCCAGGGTTAGCCTCGGAAGATACGCAGTATTTT	CASSPGLASEDTQYF
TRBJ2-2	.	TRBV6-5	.	TGTGCCAGCAGAGAGACGAGCACCGGGGAGCTGTTTTTT	CASRETSTGELFF
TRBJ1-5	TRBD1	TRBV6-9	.	TGTGCCAGCAGCCTTGACAGGGGGCAAGGCAATCAGCCCCAGCATTTT	CASSLDRGQGNQPQHF
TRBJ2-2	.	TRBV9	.	TGTGCCAGCAGCCAAAACACCGGGGAGCTGTTTTTT	CASSQNTGELFF
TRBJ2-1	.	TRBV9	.	TGTGCCAGCAGCTCGACTGCATACAATGAGCAGTTCTTC	CASSSTAYNEQFF
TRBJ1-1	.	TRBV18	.	TGTGCCAGCTCACCCGACTTCCTGAACACTGAAGCTTTCTTT	CASSPDFLNTEAFF
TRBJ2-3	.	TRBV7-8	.	TGTGCCAGCAGCTCCGAGGGACTTCGGTCCGATACGCAGTATTTT	CASSSEGLRSDTQYF
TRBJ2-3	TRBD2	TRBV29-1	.	TGCAGCGTTGAGGGATTACTAGCGAAGAGGGCAGATACGCAGTATTTT	CSVEGLLAKRADTQYF
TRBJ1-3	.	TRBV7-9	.	TGTGCCAGCAGCTTAGGGTGGGCATCCTCTGGAAACACCATATATTTT	CASSLGWASSGNTIYF
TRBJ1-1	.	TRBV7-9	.	TGTGCCAGCAGCCTGGGTTGGGGCGCAAACACTGAAGCTTTCTTT	CASSLGWGANTEAFF
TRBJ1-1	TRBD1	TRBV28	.	TGTGCCAGCAGTTCGTACAGGGGGTATGTGAACACTGAAGCTTTCTTT	CASSSYRGYVNTEAFF
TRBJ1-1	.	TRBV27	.	TGTGCCAGCAGTTTGGGGCAGTACACTGAAGCTTTCTTT	CASSLGQYTEAFF
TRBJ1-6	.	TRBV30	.	TGTGCCTGGGGACTCTACCTAAGGAGTTCACCCCTCCACTTT	CAWGLYLRSSPLHF
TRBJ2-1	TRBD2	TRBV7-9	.	TGTGCCAGCAGCTTAACTAGCGGGAGCTTAAATGAGCAGTTCTTC	CASSLTSGSLNEQFF
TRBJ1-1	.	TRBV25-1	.	TGTGCCAGCAAAGGTAGGAGGTCCGGATACACTGAAGCTTTCTTT	CASKGRRSGYTEAFF
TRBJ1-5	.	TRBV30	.	TGTGCCTGGAGTATGGACGGTCAGCCCCAGCATTTT	CAWSMDGQPQHF
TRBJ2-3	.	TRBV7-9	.	TGTGCCAGCAGCTTAAATTTCGCGGGAAGCACAGATACGCAGTATTTT	CASSLNFAGSTDTQYF
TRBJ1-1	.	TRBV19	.	TGTGCCAGTAGTATAGACCCTCGAGTTGAAGCTTTCTTT	CASSIDPRVEAFF
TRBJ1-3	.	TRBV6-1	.	TGTGCCAGCAGTGAAGAGAGAAGGACTGCCACTGGAAACACCATATATTTT	CASSEERRTATGNTIYF
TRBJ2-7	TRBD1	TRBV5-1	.	TGCGCCAGCAGCTTGGAGGTGGGACAGGGCTACGAGCAGTACTTC	CASSLEVGQGYEQYF
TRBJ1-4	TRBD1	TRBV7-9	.	TGTGCCAGCAGCTCGGGACAGGGGAGGACGAATGGAAAACTGTTTTTT	CASSSGQGRTNGKLFF
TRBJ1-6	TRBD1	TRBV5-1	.	TGCGCCAGCAGTACGACAGGGTATTCACCCCTCCACTTT	CASSTTGYSPLHF
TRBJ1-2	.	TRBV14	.	TGTGCCAGCAGCCCTCTCGCGGTGCCAGGGTCGAGTGGCTACACCTTC	CASSPLAVPGSSGYTF
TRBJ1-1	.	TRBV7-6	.	TGTGCCAGCAGCTTAGGCCGCAACACTGAAGCTTTCTTT	CASSLGRNTEAFF
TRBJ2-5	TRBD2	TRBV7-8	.	TGTGCCAGCAGCTTATTGGGGTGGCGGGAGGTACAGGAGACCCAGTACTTC	CASSLLGWREVQETQYF
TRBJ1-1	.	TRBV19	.	TGTGCCAGCGGACAGAACACTGAAGCTTTCTTT	CASGQNTEAFF
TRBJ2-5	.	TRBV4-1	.	TGCGCCAGCAGCCAAAGTTCTGGGAAGACCCAGTACTTC	CASSQSSGKTQYF
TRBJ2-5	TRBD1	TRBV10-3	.	TGTGCCATCAGAGACCGGGACAGGGAGGGAGAGACCCAGTACTTC	CAIRDRDREGETQYF
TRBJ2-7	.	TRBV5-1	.	TGCGCCAGCAGCCAGGGTGCCTACGAGCAGTACTTC	CASSQGAYEQYF
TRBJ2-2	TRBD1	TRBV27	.	TGTGCCAGCAGTGCACAGGGGCTGCTCACCGGGGAGCTGTTTTTT	CASSAQGLLTGELFF
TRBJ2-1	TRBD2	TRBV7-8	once	TGTGCCAGCAGCCTTAGCGGGAGGGCGGTCTACAATGAGCAGTTCTTC	CASSLSGRAVYNEQFF
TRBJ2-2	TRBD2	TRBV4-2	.	TGTGCCAGCAGCCAAGATGCGGGAGTAAACACCGGGGAGCTGTTTTTT	CASSQDAGVNTGELFF
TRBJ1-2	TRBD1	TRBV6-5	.	TGTGCCAGCAGTGGGGGACAGGGTGATGGCTACACCTTC	CASSGGQGDGYTF
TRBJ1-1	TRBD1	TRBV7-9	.	TGTGCCAGCAGCTATACAGGGGAGAACACTGAAGCTTTCTTT	CASSYTGENTEAFF
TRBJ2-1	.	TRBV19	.	TGTGCCAGTAGTATAACAGGCACCTACAATGAGCAGTTCTTC	CASSITGTYNEQFF
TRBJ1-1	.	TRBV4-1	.	TGCGCCAGCAGCCAAGAAAGGGGCGGCGGCATGAACACTGAAGCTTTCTTT	CASSQERGGGMNTEAFF
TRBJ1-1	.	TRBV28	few	TGTGCCAGCAGGGCCAGCAGGGGGAACACTGAAGCTTTCTTT	CASRASRGNTEAFF
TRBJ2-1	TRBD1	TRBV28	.	TGTGCCAGCGGACAGGGCGTATACAATGAGCAGTTCTTC	CASGQGVYNEQFF
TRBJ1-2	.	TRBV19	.	TGTGCCAGTAGTATTGGAAATAGTGGCTACACCTTC	CASSIGNSGYTF
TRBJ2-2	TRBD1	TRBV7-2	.	TGTGCCAGCAGCTTAGCGAGGGACAGCCCGAACACCGGGGAGCTGTTTTTT	CASSLARDSPNTGELFF
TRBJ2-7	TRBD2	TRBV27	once	TGTGCCAGCCGACCGCTAGCGGGCGTTAACTACGAGCAGTACTTC	CASRPLAGVNYEQYF
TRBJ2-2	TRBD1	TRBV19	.	TGTGCCAGTTATCTCGGACAGGGGCTTGGCACCGGGGAGCTGTTTTTT	CASYLGQGLGTGELFF